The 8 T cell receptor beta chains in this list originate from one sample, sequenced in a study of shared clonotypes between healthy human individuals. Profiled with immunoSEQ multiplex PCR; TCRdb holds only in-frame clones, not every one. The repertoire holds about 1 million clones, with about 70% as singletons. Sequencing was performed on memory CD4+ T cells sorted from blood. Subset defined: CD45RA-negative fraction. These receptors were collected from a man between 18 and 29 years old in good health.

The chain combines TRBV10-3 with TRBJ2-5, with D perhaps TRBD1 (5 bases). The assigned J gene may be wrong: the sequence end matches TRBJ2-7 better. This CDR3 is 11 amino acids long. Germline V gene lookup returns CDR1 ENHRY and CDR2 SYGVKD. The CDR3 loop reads CAIRGVNEQYF. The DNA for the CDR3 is TGTGCCATCAGAGGGGTAAACGAGCAGTACTTC.

Written as DNA, the CDR3 is TGTGCCAGCAGCAAAGGTGACAGGGGAAGCACAGATACGCAGTATTTT. Residues: CASSKGDRGSTDTQYF. The chain employs TRBV21-1 and TRBJ2-3; the table's D call, TRBD1, has no DNA check behind it. TRBV21-1 is recorded as a pseudogene. The CDR3 is made up of 16 amino acids.

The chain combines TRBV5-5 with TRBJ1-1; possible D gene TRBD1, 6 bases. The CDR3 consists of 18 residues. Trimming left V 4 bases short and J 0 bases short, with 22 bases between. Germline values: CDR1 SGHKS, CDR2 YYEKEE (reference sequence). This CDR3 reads CASSLGRGARSLNTEAFF. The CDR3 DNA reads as TGTGCCAGCAGCCTGGGGAGGGGGGCGCGTTCCCTGAACACTGAAGCTTTCTTT.

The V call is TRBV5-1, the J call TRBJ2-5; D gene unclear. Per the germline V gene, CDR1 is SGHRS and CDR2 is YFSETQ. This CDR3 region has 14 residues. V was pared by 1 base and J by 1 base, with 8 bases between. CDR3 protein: CASSLRWSQETQYF. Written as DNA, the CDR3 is TGCGCCAGCAGCTTGAGGTGGTCCCAAGAGACCCAGTACTTC.

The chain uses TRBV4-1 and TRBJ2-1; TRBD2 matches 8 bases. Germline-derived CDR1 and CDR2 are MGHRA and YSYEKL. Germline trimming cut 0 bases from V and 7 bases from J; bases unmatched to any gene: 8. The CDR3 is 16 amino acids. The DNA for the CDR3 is TGCGCCAGCAGCCAAGATCCTAGCGGGTTTATAAATGAGCAGTTCTTC. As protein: CASSQDPSGFINEQFF.

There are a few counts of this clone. The CDR3 DNA sequence: TGTGCCAGCAGTGACGGGACAGGAAGAAGTCAGCCCCAGCATTTT. This codes for CASSDGTGRSQPQHF. V gene TRBV6-1 combines with J gene TRBJ1-5; 8 nucleotides match TRBD1. V was pared by 3 bases and J by 6 bases, with 7 bases of the junction left unmatched. CDR3 length: 15 amino acids. Germline loops: CDR1 MNHNS, CDR2 SASEGT.

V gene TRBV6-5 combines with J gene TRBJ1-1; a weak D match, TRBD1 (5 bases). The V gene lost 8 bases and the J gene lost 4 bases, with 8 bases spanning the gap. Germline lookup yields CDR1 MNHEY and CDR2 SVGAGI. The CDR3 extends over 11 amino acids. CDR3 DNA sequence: TGTGCCAGCCAGGGACCCACTGAAGCTTTCTTT. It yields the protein CASQGPTEAFF.

CDR3 sequence: CASGGNAETQYF. CDR3 in DNA: TGTGCCAGCGGAGGGAACGCGGAGACCCAGTACTTC. The chain recombines TRBV2 with TRBJ2-5; D is possibly TRBD2 (6 bases). The CDR3 consists of 12 residues. CDR1 SNHLY and CDR2 FYNNEI come from the germline V gene. Trimming left V 8 bases short and J 5 bases short, with 12 bases between.